The rows below give T cell receptor beta chains drawn from one sample of a study of PD-L1 blockade in urothelial cancer. The assay was immunoSEQ multiplex PCR, and TCRdb's table has in-frame clones only and misses some. The table includes 130,000 or so clones, approximately 84% detected once. Material: PBMCs, obtained around atezolizumab (anti-PD-L1) treatment. The receptors derive from a man aged 50 or older with urothelial cancer. Both conserved end residues are part of each CDR3. The D gene is left open where the match is weak. Expanded clones get a size class; other rows say once, few or many, or leave the size out.

d_call	v_call	clone_size	j_call	cdr3_nt	cdr3_aa
TRBD1	TRBV6-1	.	TRBJ2-7	TGTGCCAGTTCCGACAGGGAGATTGACGAGCAGTACTTC	CASSDREIDEQYF
TRBD1	TRBV13	many	TRBJ1-2	TGTGCCAGCAGAGTACAAGGGACAGGGGGCTCTGGCTACACCTTC	CASRVQGTGGSGYTF
.	TRBV19	.	TRBJ2-6	TGTGCCAGTAGCCCCCACCCCCAGGGGTCAGGGGCCAACGTCCTGACTTTC	CASSPHPQGSGANVLTF
TRBD1	TRBV28	.	TRBJ1-6	TGTGCCAGCAGTTCTTGGGACAGGGGGCTTTATTCACCCCTCCACTTT	CASSSWDRGLYSPLHF
TRBD2	TRBV19	once	TRBJ2-7	TGTGCCAGTAGTACGCGGACTAGCGGGAGGGCCGGATTAGTCGAGCAGTACTTC	CASSTRTSGRAGLVEQYF
TRBD2	TRBV5-6	.	TRBJ2-5	TGTGCCAGCAGCTTTTTAGCGGGAGGGCCGTGGACCCAGTACTTC	CASSFLAGGPWTQYF
TRBD1	TRBV6-6	.	TRBJ1-4	TGTGCCAGCAGTTATCTTGGACAGGGAGTAAAACTGTTTTTT	CASSYLGQGVKLFF
.	TRBV10-1	.	TRBJ2-1	TGCGCCAGCAGTGAGTCTAGCTACTCCAATGAGCAGTTCTTC	CASSESSYSNEQFF
.	TRBV27	.	TRBJ2-2	TGTGCCAGCAGTTTATCGATATTCCAGACAAACACCGGGGAGCTGTTTTTT	CASSLSIFQTNTGELFF
.	TRBV4-1	.	TRBJ2-3	TGCGCCAGCAGCCAAGTCGGGATTAGCACAGATACGCAGTATTTT	CASSQVGISTDTQYF
.	TRBV15	.	TRBJ1-4	TGTGCCACCAGCAACCGACAGACAACAAATGAAAAACTGTTTTTT	CATSNRQTTNEKLFF
TRBD1	TRBV7-9	.	TRBJ1-5	TGTGCCAGCAGCTCTACGGGACAGGGGTATAGCAATCAGCCCCAGCATTTT	CASSSTGQGYSNQPQHF
.	TRBV28	.	TRBJ1-1	TGTGCCAGCAGTTTACCAGGGGCGAGCGGAGCTTTCTTT	CASSLPGASGAFF
.	TRBV5-1	.	TRBJ1-1	TGCGCCAGCAGCTTCGGGGGTGAAGCTTTCTTT	CASSFGGEAFF
.	TRBV5-1	once	TRBJ1-1	TGCGCCAGCAGCTACTCGAACACTGAAGCTTTCTTT	CASSYSNTEAFF
TRBD2	TRBV9	.	TRBJ2-1	TGTGCCAGCAGCCAACAGAGGTGGACTAGCGGGAGGCCCCCCTACAATGAGCAGTTCTTC	CASSQQRWTSGRPPYNEQFF
.	TRBV5-1	.	TRBJ2-7	TGCGCCACTTCACTTAGCGGCCCATCCTACGAGCAGTACTTC	CATSLSGPSYEQYF
TRBD1	TRBV9	.	TRBJ1-3	TGTGCCAGCAGCGTAGAGCGACAGGGGTCTGGAAACACCATATATTTT	CASSVERQGSGNTIYF
TRBD2	TRBV7-2	.	TRBJ2-1	TGTGCCAGCAGGAGGGGGACTAGCGGGACCACCTACCGGAATGAGCAGTTCTTC	CASRRGTSGTTYRNEQFF
.	TRBV7-9	.	TRBJ2-5	TGTGCCGGCAGCTTCCAGGGGAACCAGTACTTC	CAGSFQGNQYF
TRBD1	TRBV28	few	TRBJ1-1	TGTGCCAGCAGTCCGGGACAGGGGTTTCATGAAGCTTTCTTT	CASSPGQGFHEAFF
.	TRBV2	.	TRBJ2-4	TGTGCCAGCAGACGTGGGCCCAAAAACATTCAGTACTTC	CASRRGPKNIQYF
.	TRBV28	.	TRBJ2-3	TGTGCCAGCAGTTTCGCGGATCTTAGCACAGATACGCAGTATTTT	CASSFADLSTDTQYF
.	TRBV15	.	TRBJ2-1	TGTGCCACCAGCAGAGGGCAGGGGCCCTACAATGAGCAGTTCTTC	CATSRGQGPYNEQFF
.	TRBV10-3	.	TRBJ2-7	TGTGCCATCGGTCAAACCCGGGCGGGAATCCACGAGCAGTACTTC	CAIGQTRAGIHEQYF
.	TRBV4-1	.	TRBJ2-4	TGCGCCAGCAGCCAAGAATCCGTAGCCAAAAACATTCAGTACTTC	CASSQESVAKNIQYF
TRBD1	TRBV5-6	.	TRBJ1-5	TGTGCCAGCAGCTTTTTCACCCAGGGGGGTCAGCCCCAGCATTTT	CASSFFTQGGQPQHF
.	TRBV30	.	TRBJ1-4	TGTGCCTGGACCATGGGGGGAAAAGCTGAAAAACTGTTTTTT	CAWTMGGKAEKLFF
.	TRBV28	.	TRBJ2-3	TGTGCCAGCATACGAGGATTCACAGATACGCAGTATTTT	CASIRGFTDTQYF
.	TRBV6-5	.	TRBJ2-1	TGTGCCAGCAGTTCTAGCTCCTACAATGAGCAGTTCTTC	CASSSSSYNEQFF
.	TRBV19	.	TRBJ1-2	TGTGCCAGTAGAACTGGCGGGGGCGACTATGGCTACACCTTC	CASRTGGGDYGYTF
TRBD1	TRBV29-1	once	TRBJ2-4	TGCAGCGGAACGGGACAGGGAAACAAAAACATTCAGTACTTC	CSGTGQGNKNIQYF
.	TRBV7-3	.	TRBJ2-6	TGTGCCAGCAGCTTATCACGGGGTTCTGGGGCCAACGTCCTGACTTTC	CASSLSRGSGANVLTF
.	TRBV28	.	TRBJ2-5	TGTGCCAGCAAGGTAACAGGCATCGCTGGGACCCAGTACTTC	CASKVTGIAGTQYF
.	TRBV7-8	.	TRBJ2-2	TGTGCCAGCAGCTTAGTAGACACCGGGGAGCTGTTTTTT	CASSLVDTGELFF
.	TRBV6-1	.	TRBJ1-5	TGTGCCAGCAGTGTTCGACAGTACAATCAGCCCCAGCATTTT	CASSVRQYNQPQHF
.	TRBV10-1	.	TRBJ1-6	TGCGCCAGCAGTGGAGCCCACTATTCTAATTCACCCCTCCACTTT	CASSGAHYSNSPLHF
.	TRBV4-2	.	TRBJ1-2	TGTGCCAGCAGCCATCCCAGGGGCAGTTTTAACTATGGCTACACCTTC	CASSHPRGSFNYGYTF
TRBD1	TRBV5-4	.	TRBJ1-3	TGTGCCAGCAGCGAGGGGGCTACTGGAAACACCATATATTTT	CASSEGATGNTIYF
TRBD1	TRBV5-6	few	TRBJ1-1	TGTGCCAGCAGCCTAGACAGGGGCCGGGGCACTGAAGCTTTCTTT	CASSLDRGRGTEAFF
TRBD1	TRBV7-7	.	TRBJ2-1	TGTGCTAGCAGCATCGGACAGGGTTCAGTCAATGAGCAGTTCTTC	CASSIGQGSVNEQFF
.	TRBV28	.	TRBJ1-6	TGTGCCAGCAGTCTCACAGTGATATCCTATAATTCACCCCTCCACTTT	CASSLTVISYNSPLHF
.	TRBV10-2	many	TRBJ1-6	TGCGCCAGCAGTGGCCAGGGGCCTCTTCAGCCCCTCCACTTT	CASSGQGPLQPLHF
TRBD1	TRBV4-1	.	TRBJ1-2	TGCGCCAGCAGCCCGGGACAGGGAGGGAACTATGGCTACACCTTC	CASSPGQGGNYGYTF
.	TRBV29-1	.	TRBJ2-2	TGCAGCGTTACCGGGTCTAACACCGGGGAGCTGTTTTTT	CSVTGSNTGELFF
TRBD2	TRBV7-9	.	TRBJ2-1	TGTGCCTACGGGACTAGCGGGAGAAGAGAGCAGTTCTTC	CAYGTSGRREQFF
.	TRBV6-1	once	TRBJ2-3	TGTGCCAGCAGTGACGTCTACACAGATACGCAGTATTTT	CASSDVYTDTQYF
.	TRBV28	.	TRBJ2-7	TGTGCCAGACCCGAGGGTACCTACGAGCAGTACTTC	CARPEGTYEQYF
TRBD2	TRBV25-1	.	TRBJ2-7	TGTGCCAGCAGCGAAACCCATAGCGGGAGGGTTCGGTACGAGCAGTACTTC	CASSETHSGRVRYEQYF
TRBD2	TRBV4-1	.	TRBJ2-3	TGCGCCAGCAGCCCCTCGGGGACTAGCGGGAGTTCGGATACGCAGTATTTT	CASSPSGTSGSSDTQYF
TRBD1	TRBV10-3	.	TRBJ2-3	TGTGCCATCGGGCAGGGGGCCGGCACAGATACGCAGTATTTT	CAIGQGAGTDTQYF
.	TRBV19	few	TRBJ2-4	TGTGCCAGTAGTGCCCTTATAGGGGCCGGAACTCAGTACTTC	CASSALIGAGTQYF
TRBD1	TRBV7-9	once	TRBJ2-7	TGTGCCAGCAGCGAGGGACAGGGGGATTACTACGAGCAGTACTTC	CASSEGQGDYYEQYF